Listed here are 5 T cell receptor beta chains from one sample, sequenced in a study of beta chain features in type 1 diabetes. The sequenced template was cDNA made from the entire isolated RNA. TCRdb's table, derived via immunoSEQ multiplex PCR, lists solely in-frame clones and lacks some. The repertoire holds over 150,000 clones, with 7.5% to 10% as singletons. Input material: central memory CD4+ T cells from blood. All receptors derive from a man between 18 and 29 years old in good health.

This clone has ten or more counts. Other DNA sequences in the sample encode the same CDR3. The V call is TRBV30, the J call TRBJ1-4; TRBD1 might be the D (5 bases). Germline CDR1 and CDR2: GTSNPN and SVGIG (reference sequence). Trimming left V 0 bases short and J 8 bases short, with 13 bases between. The CDR3 extends over 14 amino acids. The CDR3, as DNA: TGTGCCTGGAGTGTGAGGACTGGGGGGGAAAAACTGTTTTTT. Translating it yields CAWSVRTGGEKLFF. Filled out from reference TRBV30 and TRBJ1-4, the complete variable domain reads SQTIHQWPATLVQPVGSPLSLECTVEGTSNPNLYWYRQAAGRGLQLLFYSVGIGQISSEVPQNLSASRPQDRQFILSSKKLLLSDSGFYLCAWSVRTGGEKLFFGSGTQLSVL.

This chain links TRBV7-9 with TRBJ1-5; D call uncertain. This CDR3 is 13 amino acids long. Germline CDR1 is SEHNR and CDR2 is FQNEAQ (reference sequence). Trimming left V 5 bases short and J 1 base short, with 6 bases between. CDR3 coding DNA: TGTGCCAGCAGCATCTTGAGCAATCAGCCCCAGCATTTT. It codes for CASSILSNQPQHF. Drawing the rest from reference TRBV7-9 and TRBJ1-5, the complete variable domain is DTGVSQNPRHKITKRGQNVTFRCDPISEHNRLYWYRQTLGQGPEFLTYFQNEAQLEKSRLLSDRFSAERPKGSFSTLEIQRTEQGDSAMYLCASSILSNQPQHFGDGTRLSIL.

This clone appeared many times. The chain joins TRBV29-1 to TRBJ2-5; D perhaps matches TRBD1 (7 bases). The CDR3 has 14 residues. V lost 7 bases and J 5 bases, leaving 20 bases between the germline ends. The V gene's germline CDR1 is SQVTM and CDR2 ANQGSEA. CDR3 sequence reads: CSALWAPGGETQYF. The CDR3 coding sequence is TGCAGCGCCCTTTGGGCCCCAGGGGGGGAGACCCAGTACTTC.

This clone has a handful of counts. Other DNA sequences from this sample encode an identical CDR3 as well. The chain couples TRBV2 to TRBJ1-2; 12 bases align to TRBD1. The trim removed 6 bases at V and 5 bases at J, leaving 7 bases unmatched. There are 15 residues in the CDR3. Germline V lookup: CDR1 SNHLY, CDR2 FYNNEI. The CDR3, as DNA: TGTGCCAGCAGACCGGGACAGGGGGCGGGATATGGCTACACCTTC. This codes for CASRPGQGAGYGYTF.

The gene calls are TRBV14 and TRBJ1-1; D unresolved. Germline CDR1 is SGHDN and CDR2 is FVKESK. The CDR3 length is 14 residues. Trimming removed 5 bases at V and 6 bases at J, with 16 bases between. The CDR3 nucleotides read TGTGCCAGCAGCGCGGGGTGGGCGGGCTCTGAAGCTTTCTTT. This gives the protein CASSAGWAGSEAFF.